What follows are 3 T cell receptor beta chains derived from one specimen sequenced in a study of cytomegalovirus exposure and HLA in healthy donors. The primer mix had 60 Vbeta and 13 Jbeta primers. Sequenced by immunoSEQ multiplex PCR; TCRdb stores in-frame clones only, minus some. The top ten clones hold over 6.5% of a sample with some 130,000 clones, about 75% of them seen once. Sequencing was performed on PBMCs. The origin of the receptors is a man aged 25 to 40 in good health and CMV-seronegative.

This clone was seen a handful of times. The chain carries TRBV5-6 and TRBJ2-5; 11 bases are shared with TRBD1. In germline, CDR1 is SGHDT, CDR2 YYEEEE. The V gene end was trimmed by 0 bases and the J gene end by 5 bases; junction bases not matched to a gene: 3. The CDR3 is made up of 15 amino acids. Here the CDR3 reads CASSLGDRGFETQYF. DNA for the CDR3: TGTGCCAGCAGCTTGGGGGACAGGGGGTTTGAGACCCAGTACTTC.

The chain is built from TRBV7-2 and TRBJ2-5; TRBD2 might be the D (7 bases). V lost 5 bases and J lost 1, with 14 bases in between. The CDR3 runs to 15 residues. From germline, CDR1 is SGHTA and CDR2 FQGNSA. CDR3 protein: CASSGWGGRQETQYF. In nucleotides, the CDR3 is TGTGCCAGCAGCGGGTGGGGGGGCCGCCAAGAGACCCAGTACTTC.

J is TRBJ2-3 and V is TRBV6-5, with D possibly being TRBD2 (5 bases). Trimming pared 6 bases from V and 5 bases from J, leaving 18 bases between. CDR1 MNHEY and CDR2 SVGAGI come from the germline V gene. This CDR3 is built from 15 residues. DNA for the CDR3: TGTGCCAGCAGCCCCTCTAGCTCCCACAAAGATACGCAGTATTTT. Its protein is CASSPSSSHKDTQYF.